A single sample gave rise to the 3 T cell receptor beta chains below, sequenced in a study of blood T cell repertoires in COVID-19. The method was immunoSEQ multiplex PCR; TCRdb's version includes in-frame clones alone and lacks a portion of them. The table shows under 95,000 clones, with over 80% occurring only once. The sequencing sample was made of peripheral blood. The receptors derive from a woman between 45 and 65 years old in a cohort sampled during active COVID-19.

The chain's CDR3 is CASSLGRGNTEAFF. The CDR3 DNA is TGTGCCAGTAGCCTCGGCAGGGGTAACACTGAAGCTTTCTTT. The chain links TRBV19 to TRBJ1-1, with TRBD1 as a possible D gene (6 bases). CDR1 and CDR2 (germline): LNHDA, SQIVND (reference sequence). Trimming cost V 6 bases and J 2 bases, with 13 bases left between them. This CDR3 comprises 14 residues.

This clone showed up just once. The rearrangement uses TRBV19 and TRBJ2-4, with D tentatively TRBD2 (6 bases). This CDR3 spans 18 amino acids. V was trimmed by 4 bases and J by 0 bases, leaving 19 bases between them. Germline CDR1 reads LNHDA; CDR2 reads SQIVND (reference sequence). The CDR3, as DNA: TGTGCCAGTAGTACCGGGAGACCGGGGGTTTTAGCCAAAAACATTCAGTACTTC. Translating it yields CASSTGRPGVLAKNIQYF.

This chain connects TRBV2 to TRBJ2-7; no definite D call. Germline assignment: CDR1 SNHLY and CDR2 FYNNEI. Trimming removed 5 bases at V and 2 bases at J, with 7 bases between. The CDR3 runs 12 residues. The CDR3, as DNA: TGTGCCAGCAGTTCCAGTCCCTACGAGCAGTACTTC. Its protein is CASSSSPYEQYF.